Listed below are T cell receptor beta chains from one sample, sequenced in a study of cytomegalovirus exposure and HLA in healthy donors. Using immunoSEQ multiplex PCR, the repertoire was profiled, and TCRdb retains in-frame clones only, with some absent. The sample has more than 95,000 clones, around 80% seen once. Source material: PBMCs. These receptors all stem from a man aged 25-40 years in good health and CMV-seropositive. Both conserved end residues are part of each CDR3. The D gene is left open where the match is weak. Size is omitted from some rows. Given values are once, few, many or a class for expanded clones.

d_gene,abundance,j_gene,v_gene,CDR3nt,CDR3aa
-,-,TRBJ2-1,TRBV5-1,TGCGCCAGCAGCTTTGAAGGGGGCTACAATGAGCAGTTCTTC,CASSFEGGYNEQFF
-,-,TRBJ1-5,TRBV12-5,TGTGCTAGTGGTTTTCGGGGTAAGCCCCAGCATTTT,CASGFRGKPQHF
TRBD1,-,TRBJ1-2,TRBV5-1,TGCGCCAGCAGTTGGGGGACAGATTACTATGGCTACACCTTC,CASSWGTDYYGYTF
TRBD2,-,TRBJ2-3,TRBV11-2,TGTGCCAGCAGCTTAGCGTTTGAAGGAGCGGGAGGGCCCGCAGATACGCAGTATTTT,CASSLAFEGAGGPADTQYF
-,once,TRBJ2-5,TRBV27,TGTGCCAGCAGTTTAGCGGGGCTACAAGAGACCCAGTACTTC,CASSLAGLQETQYF
-,-,TRBJ1-2,TRBV11-2,TGTGCCAGCAGCTTAGGGGGGGGGACTCGTGGCTACACCTTC,CASSLGGGTRGYTF
TRBD1,few,TRBJ1-1,TRBV5-4,TGTGCCAGCAGCCCTACCGACAGGGGAACTGAAGCTTTCTTT,CASSPTDRGTEAFF
-,-,TRBJ2-2,TRBV4-3,TGCGCCAGCAGCCAAGACCCTGTGTGGGGGGAGAACACCGGGGAGCTGTTTTTT,CASSQDPVWGENTGELFF
-,-,TRBJ1-2,TRBV29-1,TGCAGTGCAAGGGTCAGGGGCAGTGGCTACACCTTC,CSARVRGSGYTF
TRBD2,-,TRBJ2-1,TRBV4-1,TGCGCCAGCAGCCCCTCCTTCGGACTAGCAGACTACAATGAGCAGTTCTTC,CASSPSFGLADYNEQFF
-,-,TRBJ1-5,TRBV2,TGTGCCAGCCGTAGACTCCGGAGGGGACAGCCCCAGCATTTT,CASRRLRRGQPQHF
TRBD1,-,TRBJ2-3,TRBV4-3,TGCGCCAGCAGCCAAGAAGGGACAGGGCCCACAACAGATACGCAGTATTTT,CASSQEGTGPTTDTQYF
TRBD1,-,TRBJ2-1,TRBV6-1,TGTGCCAGCAGTGCGCAGGGGGTGTCTTTCAATGAGCAGTTCTTC,CASSAQGVSFNEQFF
-,-,TRBJ1-4,TRBV6-5,TGTGCCAGCAGTTACTCTACATCTGGGCTGAATGAAAAACTGTTTTTT,CASSYSTSGLNEKLFF
-,-,TRBJ2-7,TRBV5-5,TGTGCCAGCAGCTTGGCTAGCAGTTCCTACGAGCAGTACTTC,CASSLASSSYEQYF
TRBD1,-,TRBJ1-5,TRBV28,TGTGCCAGCAGTACCTTTACCGGGACAGGGGCCCTTAGCAATCAGCCCCAGCATTTT,CASSTFTGTGALSNQPQHF
TRBD2,-,TRBJ2-3,TRBV5-5,TGTGCCAGCAGCTTGGGCCCAGCGGGAGGGCCGGGAGATACGCAGTATTTT,CASSLGPAGGPGDTQYF
-,-,TRBJ1-1,TRBV27,TGTGCCAGCAGTTTTCGGGGAACTGAAGCTTTCTTT,CASSFRGTEAFF
TRBD2,-,TRBJ2-1,TRBV27,TGTGCCAGCAGTCTAGCGGGAGTTCATGAGCAGTTCTTC,CASSLAGVHEQFF
-,-,TRBJ1-5,TRBV10-3,TGTGCCATCAGTGAGTCGAGTGAATTCCAGCCCCAGCATTTT,CAISESSEFQPQHF
TRBD2,-,TRBJ2-5,TRBV27,TGTGCCAGCAGTTTATCCGTACCGGCGACTAGCGGATTTCAAGAGACCCAGTACTTC,CASSLSVPATSGFQETQYF
-,-,TRBJ1-1,TRBV18,TGTGCCAGCTCACGACAGGCCACTGAAGCTTTCTTT,CASSRQATEAFF
-,-,TRBJ2-1,TRBV15,TGTGCCACCAGCAGAGATCGGCTAGCGCTTACCTACAATGAGCAGTTCTTC,CATSRDRLALTYNEQFF
-,-,TRBJ1-1,TRBV14,TGTGCCAGCAGCCTCGAATTCGACAGGCCGGCTTTCTTT,CASSLEFDRPAFF
TRBD2,-,TRBJ2-3,TRBV10-1,TGCGCCAGCAGTGAGTCGTCAGCTAGCGGGTCGGATACGCAGTATTTT,CASSESSASGSDTQYF
TRBD2,-,TRBJ2-1,TRBV10-2,TGCGCCAGCAGTGAGTATGCTAGCGGTGCCGTTAATGAGCAGTTCTTC,CASSEYASGAVNEQFF
TRBD1,-,TRBJ1-2,TRBV5-5,TGTGCCAGCAGCTTTGTTATAGGGAGCGGGGGGACAGGGGAAGATGGCTACACCTTC,CASSFVIGSGGTGEDGYTF
-,-,TRBJ2-7,TRBV29-1,TGCAGCGTTGAAACACCGGGACAATCCTACGAGCAGTACTTC,CSVETPGQSYEQYF
TRBD1,-,TRBJ1-5,TRBV5-6,TGTGCCAGCAGCTTATACGTTGGACAGGGGAGACAGCCCCAGCATTTT,CASSLYVGQGRQPQHF
-,-,TRBJ2-7,TRBV14,TGTGCCAGCAGCCATTTAATCACTCAGGGATTCGAGCAGTACTTC,CASSHLITQGFEQYF
-,-,TRBJ2-1,TRBV7-2,TGTGCCAGCAGCTTAGGTAGGAGACCTGAGCAGTTCTTC,CASSLGRRPEQFF
TRBD1,-,TRBJ1-1,TRBV29-1,TGCAGCGTGTGGACAGGGGGTTGGAATACTGAAGCTTTCTTT,CSVWTGGWNTEAFF
-,few,TRBJ2-5,TRBV11-2,TGTGCCAGCAGCCCGTGGGACTTACAAGAGACCCAGTACTTC,CASSPWDLQETQYF
-,-,TRBJ2-7,TRBV7-9,TGTGCCAGCAGCCTCGATGGGACTTCTTCCTACGAGCAGTACTTC,CASSLDGTSSYEQYF
-,-,TRBJ2-7,TRBV9,TGTGCCAGCAGCGTGTCCGGGAATCCCTACGAGCAGTACTTC,CASSVSGNPYEQYF
-,-,TRBJ2-1,TRBV19,TGTGCCAGTAGTGGACCCGGGACGCCCGGGAGCAATGAGCAGTTCTTC,CASSGPGTPGSNEQFF
TRBD2,once,TRBJ2-7,TRBV19,TGTGCCAGTAGTAACGGACTAGCGGGAGTAGGCCACGAGCAGTACTTC,CASSNGLAGVGHEQYF
TRBD2,-,TRBJ2-1,TRBV27,TGTGCCAGCAGTTTATTGGGGACTAGGGAGTTCTTC,CASSLLGTREFF
TRBD1,few,TRBJ1-2,TRBV19,TGTGCCGGTCGTAGGACCCCGGGACAGGGGGGAAAAGCTAACTATGGCTACACCTTC,CAGRRTPGQGGKANYGYTF
TRBD2,-,TRBJ2-5,TRBV27,TGTGCCAGCAGTGACTTAGCGGGAGGGCCGGAGACCCAGTACTTC,CASSDLAGGPETQYF
-,-,TRBJ1-5,TRBV14,TGTGCCAGCAGCCAAGACGGGAGTCAGCCCCAGCATTTT,CASSQDGSQPQHF
TRBD1,-,TRBJ1-2,TRBV7-8,TGTGCCAGCAGCTTAGCGTACAGGGGAAGTCACTATGGCTACACCTTC,CASSLAYRGSHYGYTF
TRBD2,-,TRBJ2-7,TRBV15,TGTGCCACCAGCTCCGGCCTCGGGACTAGCAGACACCAATACGAGCAGTACTTC,CATSSGLGTSRHQYEQYF
-,once,TRBJ2-1,TRBV29-1,TGCAGCGCCGAGGCGCCCGAGCGCTCCTACAATGAGCAGTTCTTC,CSAEAPERSYNEQFF
TRBD1,-,TRBJ1-2,TRBV27,TGTGCCAGCAGTTCAACTACGGGACAGGGAGCCTCTACCTATGGCTACACCTTC,CASSSTTGQGASTYGYTF
TRBD2,-,TRBJ2-7,TRBV27,TGTGCCAGCAGTTCGACTAGCGGCTCCTACGAGCAGTACTTC,CASSSTSGSYEQYF
TRBD1,-,TRBJ2-6,TRBV7-9,TGTGCCAGCAGCGCCAGCCGAGTAACAGGGGAGCTGGGGGCCAACGTCCTGACTTTC,CASSASRVTGELGANVLTF
-,-,TRBJ1-2,TRBV28,TGTGCCAGCAGTTTATTAGGGAGGGATGTCTACACCTTC,CASSLLGRDVYTF
TRBD1,-,TRBJ1-2,TRBV7-2,TGTGCCAGCAGCTTTTTGACAGGGGGCATCGGCGGCTACACCTTC,CASSFLTGGIGGYTF
TRBD2,-,TRBJ2-7,TRBV5-4,TGTGCCAGCAGCTTGGACCTTAGCGGGAGCAACGAGCAGTACTTC,CASSLDLSGSNEQYF
-,-,TRBJ1-1,TRBV2,TGTGCCAGCAGGAGCAGGCCCTTCCTGAACACTGAAGCTTTCTTT,CASRSRPFLNTEAFF
-,-,TRBJ2-3,TRBV9,TGTGCCAGCAGCGTAGGGAGCGGAACTTCTCTTGGAGATACGCAGTATTTT,CASSVGSGTSLGDTQYF
TRBD2,few,TRBJ2-1,TRBV11-2,TGTGCCAGCAGCCTCGGGACTAGCGACTACAATGAGCAGTTCTTC,CASSLGTSDYNEQFF
-,-,TRBJ2-7,TRBV7-8,TGTGCCAGCAGCTTAGTCGGGAATGGGGACGAGCAGTACTTC,CASSLVGNGDEQYF
-,-,TRBJ2-7,TRBV7-2,TGTGCCAGCAGCTCCGGGGTAGGGAGTCTTCCCGAGCAGTACTTC,CASSSGVGSLPEQYF
-,-,TRBJ2-2,TRBV5-1,TGCGCCAGCAGCTACCCGGGAAGTGGGACCGGGGAGCTGTTTTTT,CASSYPGSGTGELFF
TRBD1,-,TRBJ1-5,TRBV27,TGTGCCAGCAGTTTATCGGGACAGGCCAATCAGCCCCAGCATTTT,CASSLSGQANQPQHF